The text below deals with one TCR beta chain. What it recognizes is unknown. The data stem from a study of T cells after yellow fever vaccination. Overall study: Low-cell-number fractions were prepared with SMART-Seq v4 Ultra Low Input. Study conclusions and caveats: Among all clonotypes, a small share was observed in both CD4 and CD8 compartments. Highly abundant clonotypes carried over from the bulk population could end up in FACS-sorted repertoires as contaminants.

Germline V gene data show CDR1 as LGHNA and CDR2 as YSLEER. CDR3 size: 17 residues. V was shortened by 0 bases and J by 4 bases, with 13 bases between the two germline ends. 5'RACE template switching produced TCR cDNA carrying a universal primer site and UMIs. TCRdb re-derived calls from the 5' RACE reads in MiXCR, one entry per CDR3 protein. The sample contains about 58,000 distinct CDR3 sequences, more than 5.5% of which appear only once. This receptor was taken from a young man who received the YFV17D yellow fever vaccine. V is TRBV4-3 and J is TRBJ1-6; D is ambiguous. The material was CD8+ T cells sorted from PBMCs, obtained on the day of the first yellow fever vaccination. CDR3: CASSQEVQSEYNSPLHF. The CDR3 DNA reads TGCGCCAGCAGCCAAGAGGTCCAGTCAGAATATAATTCACCCCTCCACTTT.